A single sample gave rise to the 9 T cell receptor beta chains below, sequenced in a study of Ad26.COV2.S vaccination and SARS-CoV-2 variants. Some clones are missing from TCRdb's copy, which holds only in-frame ones; the method was immunoSEQ multiplex PCR. Of about 680,000 clones detected, about 90% appear once; the ten largest clones hold over 1.3%. Treatment reported: roughly 18 received Ad26.COV2.S at low or high dose, single or two shots; five or six received placebo; per-sample allocation not given. Samples were taken on day 63 after the first vaccine or placebo injection. Here the sequenced sample was peripheral blood, taken in a trial of Ad26.COV2.S vaccine versus placebo. These receptors were obtained from a person aged 18 to 65 who received the Ad26.COV2.S COVID-19 vaccine or a placebo.

This chain links TRBV7-8 with TRBJ1-5; no reliable D call. Trimming took off 5 bases at V and 5 bases at J, with 16 bases between the two ends. The germline V gene encodes CDR1 SGHVS and CDR2 FQNEAQ. This CDR3 comprises 15 residues. The CDR3 DNA reads as TGTGCCAGCAGCGTTAACAGAGACCCCTATCAGCCCCAGCATTTT. Protein: CASSVNRDPYQPQHF.

The chain's CDR3 is CASSFGSFTPTGANVLTF. Written as DNA, the CDR3 is TGTGCCAGCAGCTTTGGTTCTTTCACGCCGACTGGGGCCAACGTCCTGACTTTC. The chain couples TRBV7-3 to TRBJ2-6; D not resolved. The CDR3 has 18 residues. Trimming removed 3 bases at V and 2 bases at J, with 17 bases between. Looked up from germline, CDR1 is SGHTA and CDR2 is FQGTGA.

This chain uses TRBV7-2 with TRBJ1-6, with 12 bases aligning to TRBD1. This CDR3 has 13 amino acids. V dropped 10 bases and J dropped 7; count of bases not matched to a gene: 2. The germline V gene encodes CDR1 SGHTA and CDR2 FQGNSA. The CDR3 nucleotides read TGTGCCACGGGACAGGGGGCCAATTCACCCCTCCACTTT. Amino acids: CATGQGANSPLHF.

This chain joins TRBV9 and TRBJ2-2, with D maybe TRBD1 (5 bases). Trimming cost V 4 bases and J 5 bases, with 18 bases left between them. This CDR3 has 16 residues. The germline gives CDR1 SGDLS, CDR2 YYNGEE. CDR3 sequence: CASSTQSQGGTGELFF. The CDR3 region has the DNA TGTGCCAGCAGCACCCAGTCGCAGGGTGGGACCGGGGAGCTGTTTTTT. The full variable domain, with the rest looked up from reference TRBV9 and TRBJ2-2, is DSGVTQTPKHLITATGQRVTLRCSPRSGDLSVYWYQQSLDQGLQFLIQYYNGEERAKGNILERFSAQQFPDLHSELNLSSLELGDSALYFCASSTQSQGGTGELFFGEGSRLTVL.

This clone was found a few times. This chain joins TRBV10-3 and TRBJ1-6; a possible D gene is TRBD1 (6 bases). From germline, CDR1 is ENHRY and CDR2 SYGVKD. The CDR3 spans 14 residues. V lost 3 bases and J lost 7, with 10 bases in between. The CDR3 DNA follows: TGTGCCATCAGTGAAAACAGGGTCAATTCACCCCTCCACTTT. Protein: CAISENRVNSPLHF.

The J gene is TRBJ1-5, the V gene TRBV30, with a tentative D call TRBD1 (5 bases). The V end was cut by 5 bases, the J end by 0 bases, with 11 bases between. Germline values: CDR1 GTSNPN, CDR2 SVGIG (reference sequence). The CDR3 totals 14 residues. CDR3 nucleotides: TGTGCCTGGGCGCAGGGAAATAGCAATCAGCCCCAGCATTTT. Protein product: CAWAQGNSNQPQHF.

The chain employs TRBV4-1 and TRBJ2-1, with D possibly TRBD1 on 5 matching bases. CDR1 and CDR2 from the germline V gene are MGHRA and YSYEKL. V lost 1 base and J 3 bases, leaving 10 bases between the germline ends. The CDR3 length is 15 residues. CDR3 sequence: CASSQAGQDYNEQFF. DNA of the CDR3: TGCGCCAGCAGCCAAGCAGGGCAGGACTACAATGAGCAGTTCTTC.

The chain recombines TRBV30 with TRBJ1-1; D unclear. Germline V CDR1 and CDR2: GTSNPN, SVGIG (reference sequence). This CDR3 is 12 amino acids long. The V end lost 0 bases, the J end lost 12 bases, and 14 bases lay between the germline ends. Here the CDR3 DNA reads TGTGCCTGGAGTGTAATGGGCACTTCGTCTTTCTTT. Its protein product is CAWSVMGTSSFF.

The gene calls are TRBV5-1 and TRBJ1-6; D perhaps matches TRBD1 (5 bases). Trimming shortened V by 4 bases and J by 8 bases, and 13 bases separated the two germline ends. The CDR3 extends over 14 amino acids. Per the germline V gene, CDR1 is SGHRS and CDR2 is YFSETQ. The CDR3 is CASSTGTRDSPLHF. CDR3 nucleotide sequence: TGCGCCAGCAGCACCGGGACTAGGGATTCACCCCTCCACTTT.